This TCR beta chain was captured in a study of blood T cell repertoires in COVID-19. Turning to the study itself: The United States, Italy and Spain supplied acute and convalescent COVID-19 samples. PBMCs, B-cell-depleted T cells, or T cells provided the cDNA or gDNA that made up the material.

In the original processing: Amplification from reference gene primers served as the basis for estimated nucleated cell counts. Measured with immunoSEQ multiplex PCR; TCRdb has only the in-frame clones, and not every one. V and J calls and clone size follow that table, whereas D and trimming were derived from the DNA. This sample has under 50,000 clones, with around nine tenths found just once. The CDR3 extends over 17 amino acids. The germline V gene encodes CDR1 MDHEN and CDR2 SYDVKM. V lost 2 bases to trimming and J lost 3 bases, with 17 bases between them. The source material was peripheral blood. The origin of this receptor is a man between 65 and 79 years old with active COVID-19. The chain employs TRBV28 and TRBJ1-3, with D uncertain. This CDR3 reads CASSLVGAVFVGNTIYF. Here the CDR3 DNA reads TGTGCCAGCAGTTTAGTCGGAGCAGTCTTTGTTGGAAACACCATATATTTT.